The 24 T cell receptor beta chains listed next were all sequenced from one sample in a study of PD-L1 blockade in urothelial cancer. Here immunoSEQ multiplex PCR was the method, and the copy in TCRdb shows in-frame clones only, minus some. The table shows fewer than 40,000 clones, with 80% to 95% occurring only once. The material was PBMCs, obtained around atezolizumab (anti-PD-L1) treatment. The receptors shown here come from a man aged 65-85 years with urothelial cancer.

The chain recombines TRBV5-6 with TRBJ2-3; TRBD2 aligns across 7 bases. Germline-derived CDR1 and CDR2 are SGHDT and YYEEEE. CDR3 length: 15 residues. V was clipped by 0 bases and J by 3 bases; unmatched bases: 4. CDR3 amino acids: CASSLVQGGTDTQYF. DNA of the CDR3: TGTGCCAGCAGCTTGGTTCAGGGAGGGACAGATACGCAGTATTTT.

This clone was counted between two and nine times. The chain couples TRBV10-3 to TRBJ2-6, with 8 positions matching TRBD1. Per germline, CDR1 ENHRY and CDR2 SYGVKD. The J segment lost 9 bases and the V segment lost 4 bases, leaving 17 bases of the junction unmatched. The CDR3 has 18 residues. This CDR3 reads CAISVVRQGPYWSNVLTF. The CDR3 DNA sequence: TGTGCCATCAGTGTGGTCCGACAGGGGCCTTACTGGAGCAACGTCCTGACTTTC.

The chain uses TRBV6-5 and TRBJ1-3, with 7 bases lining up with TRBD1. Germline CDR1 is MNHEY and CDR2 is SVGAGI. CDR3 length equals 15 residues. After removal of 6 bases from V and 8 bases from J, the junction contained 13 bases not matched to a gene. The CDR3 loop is CASRHRGRPWDTIYF. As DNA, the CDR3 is TGTGCCAGCAGGCACAGGGGACGACCGTGGGACACCATATATTTT.

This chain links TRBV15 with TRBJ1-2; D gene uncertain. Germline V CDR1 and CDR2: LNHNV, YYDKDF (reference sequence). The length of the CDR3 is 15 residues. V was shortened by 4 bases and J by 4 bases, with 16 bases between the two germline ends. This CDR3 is CATSISRGKSYGYTF. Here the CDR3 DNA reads TGTGCCACCAGCATCTCCCGGGGAAAGTCCTATGGCTACACCTTC.

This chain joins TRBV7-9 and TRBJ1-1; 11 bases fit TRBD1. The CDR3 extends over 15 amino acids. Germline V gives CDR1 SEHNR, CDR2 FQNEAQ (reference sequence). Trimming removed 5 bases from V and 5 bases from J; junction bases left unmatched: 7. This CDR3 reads CASSTTGTGGTEAFF. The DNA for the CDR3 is TGTGCCAGCAGCACCACCGGGACAGGGGGTACTGAAGCTTTCTTT.

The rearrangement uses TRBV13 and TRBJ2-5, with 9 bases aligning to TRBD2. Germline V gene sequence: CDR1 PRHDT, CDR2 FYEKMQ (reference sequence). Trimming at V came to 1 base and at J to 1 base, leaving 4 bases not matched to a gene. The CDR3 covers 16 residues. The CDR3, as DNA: TGTGCCAGCAGCTTAGTGCGGGAGGGCCTCCAAGAGACCCAGTACTTC. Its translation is CASSLVREGLQETQYF.

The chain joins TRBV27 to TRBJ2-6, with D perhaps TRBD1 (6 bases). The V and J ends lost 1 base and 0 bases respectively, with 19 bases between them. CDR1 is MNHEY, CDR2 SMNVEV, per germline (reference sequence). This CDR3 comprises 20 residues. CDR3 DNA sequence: TGTGCCAGCAGTTTATTCCCCCAACTCGGCAGGGGCTCTGGGGCCAACGTCCTGACTTTC. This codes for CASSLFPQLGRGSGANVLTF.

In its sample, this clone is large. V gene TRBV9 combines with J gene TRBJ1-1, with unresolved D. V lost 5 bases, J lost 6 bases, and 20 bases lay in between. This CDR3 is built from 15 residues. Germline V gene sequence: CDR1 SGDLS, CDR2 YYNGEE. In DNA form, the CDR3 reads TGTGCCAGCAGTGATAACCCGGCGATGGGCGCTGAAGCTTTCTTT. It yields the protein CASSDNPAMGAEAFF.

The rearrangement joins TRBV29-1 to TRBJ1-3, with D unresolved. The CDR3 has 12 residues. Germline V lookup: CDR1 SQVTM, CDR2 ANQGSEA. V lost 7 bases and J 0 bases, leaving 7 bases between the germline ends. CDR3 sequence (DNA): TGCAGCGGAGGTAGCTCTGGAAACACCATATATTTT. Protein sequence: CSGGSSGNTIYF. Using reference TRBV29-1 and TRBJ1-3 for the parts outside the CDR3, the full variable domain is SAVISQKPSRDICQRGTSLTIQCQVDSQVTMMFWYRQQPGQSLTLIATANQGSEATYESGFVIDKFPISRPNLTFSTLTVSNMSPEDSSIYLCSGGSSGNTIYFGEGSWLTVV.

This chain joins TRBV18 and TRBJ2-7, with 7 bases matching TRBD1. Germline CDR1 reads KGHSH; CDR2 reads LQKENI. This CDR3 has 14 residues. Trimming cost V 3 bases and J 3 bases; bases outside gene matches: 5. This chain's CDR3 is CASSPVQGVYEQYF. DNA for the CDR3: TGTGCCAGCTCACCGGTCCAGGGGGTCTACGAGCAGTACTTC.

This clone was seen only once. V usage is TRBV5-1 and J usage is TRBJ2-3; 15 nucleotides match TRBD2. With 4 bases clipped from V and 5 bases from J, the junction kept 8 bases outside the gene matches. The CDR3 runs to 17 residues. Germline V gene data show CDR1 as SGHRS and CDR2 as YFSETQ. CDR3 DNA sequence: TGCGCCAGCAGCCCTGGACTAGCGGGAGGGCTGGGAGATACGCAGTATTTT. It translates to CASSPGLAGGLGDTQYF.

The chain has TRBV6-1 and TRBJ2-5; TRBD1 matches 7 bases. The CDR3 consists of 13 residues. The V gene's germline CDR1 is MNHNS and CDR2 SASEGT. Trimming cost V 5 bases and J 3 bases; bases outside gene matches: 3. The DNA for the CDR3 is TGTGCCAGCAGTTTGGGACAGAAAGAGACCCAGTACTTC. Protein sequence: CASSLGQKETQYF.

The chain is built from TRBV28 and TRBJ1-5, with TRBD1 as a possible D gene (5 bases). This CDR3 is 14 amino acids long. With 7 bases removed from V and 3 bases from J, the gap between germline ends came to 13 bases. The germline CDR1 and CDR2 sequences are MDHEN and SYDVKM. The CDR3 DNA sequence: TGTGCCAGCACCCTGGGGGGGGTCAATCAGCCCCAGCATTTT. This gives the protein CASTLGGVNQPQHF.

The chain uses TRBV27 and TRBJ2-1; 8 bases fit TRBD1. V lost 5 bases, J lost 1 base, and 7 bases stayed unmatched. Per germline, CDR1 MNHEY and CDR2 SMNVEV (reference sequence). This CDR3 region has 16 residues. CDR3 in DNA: TGTGCCAGCAGTCCCTACACAGGGGGGTCCTACAATGAGCAGTTCTTC. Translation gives CASSPYTGGSYNEQFF.

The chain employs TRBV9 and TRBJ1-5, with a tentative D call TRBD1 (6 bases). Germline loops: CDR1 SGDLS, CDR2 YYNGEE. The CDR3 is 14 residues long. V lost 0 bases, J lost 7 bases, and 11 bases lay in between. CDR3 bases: TGTGCCAGCAGCGTAGAGGGGGTGGGACAGCCCCAGCATTTT. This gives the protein CASSVEGVGQPQHF.

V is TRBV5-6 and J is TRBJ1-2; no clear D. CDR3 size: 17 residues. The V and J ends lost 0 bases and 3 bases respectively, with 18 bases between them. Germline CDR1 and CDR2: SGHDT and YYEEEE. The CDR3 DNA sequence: TGTGCCAGCAGCTTGGGGGTCAGAACCGGGGTGGACTATGGCTACACCTTC. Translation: CASSLGVRTGVDYGYTF.

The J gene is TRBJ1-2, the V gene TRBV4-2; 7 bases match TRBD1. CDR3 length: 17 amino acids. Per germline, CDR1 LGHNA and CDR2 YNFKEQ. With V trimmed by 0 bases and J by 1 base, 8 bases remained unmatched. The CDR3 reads CASSQELQGRSNYGYTF. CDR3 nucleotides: TGTGCCAGCAGCCAAGAATTACAGGGGAGGAGTAACTATGGCTACACCTTC.

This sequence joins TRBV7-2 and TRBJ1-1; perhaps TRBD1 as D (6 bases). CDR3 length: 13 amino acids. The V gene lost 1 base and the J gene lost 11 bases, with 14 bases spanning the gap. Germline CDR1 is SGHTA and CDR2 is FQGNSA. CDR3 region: CASSLGRDMNAFF. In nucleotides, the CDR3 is TGTGCCAGCAGCTTAGGCAGGGACATGAATGCTTTCTTT.

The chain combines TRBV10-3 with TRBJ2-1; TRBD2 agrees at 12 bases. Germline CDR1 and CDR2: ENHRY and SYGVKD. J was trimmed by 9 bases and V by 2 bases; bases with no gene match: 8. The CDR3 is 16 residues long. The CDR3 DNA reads TGTGCCATCAGTGAGCGGGCTAGCGGGAGGGCCGGTGAGCAGTTCTTC. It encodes CAISERASGRAGEQFF.

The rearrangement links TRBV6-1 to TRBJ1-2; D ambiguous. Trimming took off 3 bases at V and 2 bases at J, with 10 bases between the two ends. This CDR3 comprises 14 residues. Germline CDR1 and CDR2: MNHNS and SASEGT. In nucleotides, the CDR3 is TGTGCCAGCAGTGAGTCTAGCCAGAACTATGGCTACACCTTC. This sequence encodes CASSESSQNYGYTF.

The CDR3 region is CASSRGSGVPNTEAFF. CDR3 bases: TGTGCCAGCAGTAGAGGGTCAGGGGTCCCGAACACTGAAGCTTTCTTT. The rearrangement uses TRBV7-9 and TRBJ1-1; possible D gene TRBD1, 6 bases. Per the germline V gene, CDR1 is SEHNR and CDR2 is FQNEAQ (reference sequence). The CDR3 contains 16 residues. Trimming left V 6 bases short and J 1 base short, with 18 bases between.

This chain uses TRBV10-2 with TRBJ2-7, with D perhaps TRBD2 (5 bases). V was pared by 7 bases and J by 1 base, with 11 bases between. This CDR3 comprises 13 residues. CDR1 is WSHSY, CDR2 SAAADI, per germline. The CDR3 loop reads CASKETGSYEQYF. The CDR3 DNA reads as TGCGCCAGCAAGGAGACGGGATCCTACGAGCAGTACTTC.

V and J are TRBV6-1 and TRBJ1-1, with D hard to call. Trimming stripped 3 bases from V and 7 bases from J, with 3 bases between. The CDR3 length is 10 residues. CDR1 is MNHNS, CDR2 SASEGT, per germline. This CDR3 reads CASSEYEAFF. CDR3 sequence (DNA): TGTGCCAGCAGTGAGTATGAAGCTTTCTTT.

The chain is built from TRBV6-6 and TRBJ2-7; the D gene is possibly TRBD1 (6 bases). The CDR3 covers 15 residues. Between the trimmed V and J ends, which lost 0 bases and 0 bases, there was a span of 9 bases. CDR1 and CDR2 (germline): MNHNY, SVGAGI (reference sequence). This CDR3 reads CASSYSGRGSYEQYF. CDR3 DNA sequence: TGTGCCAGCAGTTACTCGGGCAGGGGCTCCTACGAGCAGTACTTC.